Below, 31 T cell receptor beta chains from the same sample are listed, as sequenced in a study of cytomegalovirus exposure and HLA in healthy donors. The study ran its PCR with 60 Vbeta and 13 Jbeta primers. TCRdb's copy holds only in-frame clones and misses some; the assay was immunoSEQ multiplex PCR. Of roughly 120,000 clones listed, around 79% are singletons. The sequenced material came from PBMCs. The receptors come from a woman aged 25 to 39 in good health and CMV-seronegative.

The chain has TRBV4-2 and TRBJ2-7; 7 bases agree with TRBD2. This CDR3 region has 15 residues. V dropped 3 bases and J dropped 3; count of bases not matched to a gene: 8. Germline V CDR1 and CDR2: LGHNA, YNFKEQ. The CDR3 reads CASSQDRTSDYEQYF. The CDR3 nucleotides are TGTGCCAGCAGCCAGGATCGAACTAGCGACTACGAGCAGTACTTC.

This rearrangement joins TRBV5-1 to TRBJ2-7; D perhaps matches TRBD1 (7 bases). The germline gives CDR1 SGHRS, CDR2 YFSETQ. Trimming pared 7 bases from V and 6 bases from J, leaving 20 bases between. The CDR3 extends over 14 amino acids. The chain's CDR3 is CASGPAGGPFEQYF. CDR3 nucleotide sequence: TGCGCCAGCGGGCCGGCAGGGGGGCCTTTCGAGCAGTACTTC.

The CDR3 region has the DNA TGTGCCAGCAGCTTGGTTGCACTAGCGGGCACAGATACGCAGTATTTT. This encodes CASSLVALAGTDTQYF. This sequence joins TRBV5-4 and TRBJ2-3; the match to TRBD2 covers 8 bases. Germline V gives CDR1 SGHNT, CDR2 YYREEE (reference sequence). V was pared by 0 bases and J by 1 base, with 4 bases of the junction left unmatched. The CDR3 is 16 amino acids.

The chain joins TRBV7-8 to TRBJ2-4; weak D call: TRBD1 (6 bases). Germline CDR1 and CDR2: SGHVS and FQNEAQ. V was shortened by 0 bases and J by 6 bases, with 9 bases between the two germline ends. The CDR3 runs to 14 residues. CDR3 residues: CASSLAGAGNIQYF. In DNA form, the CDR3 reads TGTGCCAGCAGCTTAGCGGGGGCCGGAAACATTCAGTACTTC.

The V gene is TRBV30, the J gene TRBJ1-1, with unresolved D. The CDR3 has 10 residues. Trimming left V 5 bases short and J 4 bases short, with 5 bases between. The V gene's germline CDR1 is GTSNPN and CDR2 SVGIG (reference sequence). The chain's CDR3 is CAWGRTEAFF. In DNA form, the CDR3 reads TGTGCCTGGGGGCGCACTGAAGCTTTCTTT.

The chain combines TRBV7-3 with TRBJ2-2; 9 positions match TRBD2. Germline V gives CDR1 SGHTA, CDR2 FQGTGA. The CDR3 loop spans 17 amino acids. Germline trimming cut 2 bases from V and 6 bases from J; bases unmatched to any gene: 10. The CDR3 reads CASSLASGTSNAGELFF. The CDR3 DNA reads as TGTGCCAGCAGCTTAGCTTCCGGGACTAGCAACGCCGGGGAGCTGTTTTTT.

The gene calls are TRBV28 and TRBJ1-4, with D unclear. V was clipped by 2 bases and J by 5 bases, with 12 bases between them. This CDR3 comprises 15 residues. Germline lookup yields CDR1 MDHEN and CDR2 SYDVKM. The CDR3 sequence is CASSLNTGLNEKLFF. Here the CDR3 DNA reads TGTGCCAGCAGTTTAAATACGGGGTTGAATGAAAAACTGTTTTTT.

The chain is built from TRBV15 and TRBJ1-1; tentative D call: TRBD1 (6 bases). CDR1 and CDR2 (germline): LNHNV, YYDKDF (reference sequence). Trimming removed 3 bases at V and 3 bases at J, with 11 bases between. The CDR3 consists of 14 residues. This chain's CDR3 is CATSSTGIDTEAFF. DNA of the CDR3: TGTGCCACCAGCAGCACAGGGATCGACACTGAAGCTTTCTTT.

This clone was seen a few times. The chain uses TRBV6-5 and TRBJ2-3, with a weak D call TRBD1 (7 bases). The CDR3 extends over 14 amino acids. Trimming left V 5 bases short and J 0 bases short, with 9 bases between. Germline V gives CDR1 MNHEY, CDR2 SVGAGI. CDR3 sequence (DNA): TGTGCCAGCAGTCCAGGGGGGAGCACAGATACGCAGTATTTT. This gives the protein CASSPGGSTDTQYF.

V gene TRBV9 combines with J gene TRBJ2-1, with D possibly TRBD1 on 5 matching bases. Per germline, CDR1 SGDLS and CDR2 YYNGEE. V was cut by 0 bases and J by 2 bases, with 9 bases left in between. CDR3 length equals 15 residues. The CDR3 region is CASSVGGSTYNEQFF. As DNA, the CDR3 is TGTGCCAGCAGCGTAGGGGGCAGTACCTACAATGAGCAGTTCTTC.

There are a few counts of this clone. The V call is TRBV19, the J call TRBJ1-2, with TRBD1 matching over 9 bases. Per the germline V gene, CDR1 is LNHDA and CDR2 is SQIVND (reference sequence). The CDR3 contains 14 residues. Trimming at V came to 7 bases and at J to 2 bases, leaving 5 bases not matched to a gene. CDR3 sequence (DNA): TGTGCCAGTACTTGGACAGGGGTAAACTATGGCTACACCTTC. Amino acids: CASTWTGVNYGYTF. The whole variable domain, remainder taken from reference TRBV19 and TRBJ1-2, is DGGITQSPKYLFRKEGQNVTLSCEQNLNHDAMYWYRQDPGQGLRLIYYSQIVNDFQKGDIAEGYSVSREKKESFPLTVTSAQKNPTAFYLCASTWTGVNYGYTFGSGTRLTVV.

The CDR3 nucleotides read TGCGCCAGCAGCCAGTCAGGGCGGGGTACGCAGTATTTT. Translation: CASSQSGRGTQYF. The chain links TRBV4-1 to TRBJ2-3, with D possibly matching TRBD2 (6 bases). Germline-derived CDR1 and CDR2 are MGHRA and YSYEKL. Trimming removed 3 bases from V and 8 bases from J, with 12 bases in between. The CDR3 covers 13 residues.

The J gene is TRBJ2-1, the V gene TRBV6-5; D remains ambiguous. V lost 2 bases and J lost 0, with 8 bases in between. This CDR3 comprises 15 residues. The germline CDR1 and CDR2 sequences are MNHEY and SVGAGI. The CDR3 DNA reads TGTGCCAGCAGTTACCTGGCCTTCTCCTACAATGAGCAGTTCTTC. Protein sequence: CASSYLAFSYNEQFF.

This clone was found a few times. The V and J genes are TRBV28 and TRBJ1-5, with D possibly TRBD1 on 5 matching bases. CDR3 size: 13 residues. Germline-derived CDR1 and CDR2 are MDHEN and SYDVKM. Trimming cost V 8 bases and J 5 bases, with 13 bases left between them. CDR3 DNA: TGTGCCAGCGAACTGTCGGGGGATCAGCCCCAGCATTTT. Translation: CASELSGDQPQHF.

The rearrangement joins TRBV15 to TRBJ1-6, with 11 bases aligning to TRBD1. The CDR3 runs 16 residues. The V and J ends lost 4 bases and 7 bases, in that order; junction bases with no gene match: 6. The V gene's germline CDR1 is LNHNV and CDR2 YYDKDF (reference sequence). CDR3 coding DNA: TGTGCCACCAGCAAGCCGGGACAGGGGGAAAATTCACCCCTCCACTTT. This encodes CATSKPGQGENSPLHF. Complete variable domain (other parts from reference TRBV15 and TRBJ1-6): DAMVIQNPRYQVTQFGKPVTLSCSQTLNHNVMYWYQQKSSQAPKLLFHYYDKDFNNEADTPDNFQSRRPNTSFCFLDIRSPGLGDTAMYLCATSKPGQGENSPLHFGNGTRLTVT.

The chain has TRBV5-4 and TRBJ2-7; tentative D call: TRBD2 (6 bases). The CDR3 extends over 12 amino acids. CDR1 and CDR2 from the germline V gene are SGHNT and YYREEE (reference sequence). V was trimmed by 3 bases and J by 6 bases, leaving 10 bases between them. As DNA, the CDR3 is TGTGCCAGCAGCTGGGGGGACGGCGAGCAGTACTTC. This codes for CASSWGDGEQYF.

This clone was observed a few times. V and J are TRBV7-8 and TRBJ2-5; 12 nucleotides line up with TRBD2. Germline V gives CDR1 SGHVS, CDR2 FQNEAQ. This CDR3 is 17 amino acids long. J lost 2 bases, V lost 5 bases, and 9 bases had no gene match. In DNA, the CDR3 is TGTGCCAGCAGCAACCGACTAGCGGGAGATTCTCAAGAGACCCAGTACTTC. Encoded protein: CASSNRLAGDSQETQYF.

The V call is TRBV27, the J call TRBJ1-5; unclear D gene. V lost 8 bases and J lost 0, with 8 bases in between. Germline CDR1 and CDR2: MNHEY and SMNVEV (reference sequence). CDR3 length: 13 residues. CDR3 residues: CASSLHSNQPQHF. CDR3 in DNA: TGTGCCAGCTCCTTACATAGCAATCAGCCCCAGCATTTT.

V and J are TRBV6-5 and TRBJ1-2; 10 bases align to TRBD1. The V gene end was trimmed by 6 bases and the J gene end by 7 bases; junction bases not matched to a gene: 5. From germline, CDR1 is MNHEY and CDR2 SVGAGI. The CDR3 totals 13 residues. The DNA of the CDR3 is TGTGCCAGCAGCCTGACAGGGGGCCCTGGCTACACCTTC. It is translated as CASSLTGGPGYTF.

The gene calls are TRBV10-2 and TRBJ2-2; D ambiguous. Trimming removed 0 bases at V and 3 bases at J, with 8 bases between. CDR1 is WSHSY and CDR2 is SAAADI in the germline V gene. The CDR3 loop spans 15 amino acids. As DNA, the CDR3 is TGCGCCAGCAGTGAGTCGCCTAGAGACACCGGGGAGCTGTTTTTT. It specifies CASSESPRDTGELFF.

In this sample, this clone turned up once. This chain uses TRBV29-1 with TRBJ2-7; 7 bases map to TRBD1. The CDR3 runs to 14 residues. V was clipped by 0 bases and J by 3 bases; unmatched bases: 5. Germline V CDR1 and CDR2: SQVTM, ANQGSEA. CDR3 in amino acids: CSVEEPGGGYEQYF. CDR3 DNA sequence: TGCAGCGTTGAAGAGCCAGGGGGTGGCTACGAGCAGTACTTC.

The chain combines TRBV5-8 with TRBJ1-2; tentatively, D is TRBD1 (6 bases). V was clipped by 2 bases and J by 5 bases, with 19 bases between them. CDR3 length: 16 residues. The germline V gene encodes CDR1 SGHTS and CDR2 YDEGEE. CDR3 region: CASSFQGRGGFYGYTF. The CDR3, as DNA: TGTGCCAGCAGCTTTCAGGGGCGCGGGGGTTTTTATGGCTACACCTTC. The whole variable domain, remainder taken from reference TRBV5-8 and TRBJ1-2, is EAGVTQSPTHLIKTRGQQATLRCSPISGHTSVYWYQQALGLGLQFLLWYDEGEERNRGNFPPRFSGRQFPNYSSELNVNALELEDSALYLCASSFQGRGGFYGYTFGSGTRLTVV.

This clone occurred once. This chain links TRBV28 with TRBJ1-5; D is undetermined. The CDR3 loop spans 15 amino acids. Trimming stripped 2 bases from V and 3 bases from J, with 11 bases between. Germline V gives CDR1 MDHEN, CDR2 SYDVKM. Here the CDR3 DNA reads TGTGCCAGCAGTTTACTTTCCGGGATCAATCAGCCCCAGCATTTT. Amino acid sequence: CASSLLSGINQPQHF.

V is TRBV10-1 and J is TRBJ2-5, with TRBD1 identical over 9 bases. With V trimmed by 0 bases and J by 5 bases, 7 bases remained unmatched. This CDR3 is built from 16 residues. The germline CDR1 and CDR2 sequences are WNHNN and SYGVQD (reference sequence). CDR3 amino acids: CASSESRTGVGETQYF. The CDR3 DNA reads TGCGCCAGCAGTGAGTCTAGGACAGGGGTTGGCGAGACCCAGTACTTC.

The chain uses TRBV18 and TRBJ2-7, with 8 bases matching TRBD1. V trimming: 2 bases; J trimming: 6 bases; junction bases outside the gene matches: 3. Germline loops: CDR1 KGHSH, CDR2 LQKENI. The CDR3 length is 13 residues. The CDR3 loop reads CASSPATGVEQYF. In DNA, the CDR3 is TGTGCCAGCTCACCAGCGACAGGGGTCGAGCAGTACTTC.

V gene TRBV11-2 combines with J gene TRBJ2-1, with 8 nucleotides matching TRBD2. CDR3 length equals 14 residues. V shed 7 bases and J 3 bases; nucleotides not matched to a gene: 5. Germline loops: CDR1 SGHAT, CDR2 FQNNGV. CDR3 loop: CASIAGRVYNEQFF. The CDR3 nucleotides are TGTGCCAGCATAGCGGGGAGGGTCTACAATGAGCAGTTCTTC.

This clone has only one observation. The chain carries TRBV7-2 and TRBJ1-6; D is possibly TRBD1 (5 bases). Germline-derived CDR1 and CDR2 are SGHTA and FQGNSA. V was cut by 2 bases and J by 13 bases, with 18 bases left in between. This CDR3 region has 15 residues. Here the CDR3 DNA reads TGTGCCAGCAGCTTAAGTTTGGGCTTGCCAGGGCCCCTCCACTTT. Residues: CASSLSLGLPGPLHF.

The genes are TRBV7-2 and TRBJ2-2, with TRBD2 as a possible D gene (6 bases). Looked up from germline, CDR1 is SGHTA and CDR2 is FQGNSA. This CDR3 region has 14 residues. Trimming cost V 5 bases and J 8 bases, with 15 bases left between them. DNA for the CDR3: TGTGCCAGCAGCGCGACCCGGGCGGGAGGGGAGCTGTTTTTT. This codes for CASSATRAGGELFF.

This clone was seen a handful of times. The chain joins TRBV7-2 to TRBJ2-7; TRBD2 might be the D (5 bases). Trimming pared 0 bases from V and 2 bases from J, leaving 5 bases between. The CDR3 has 13 amino acids. The V gene's germline CDR1 is SGHTA and CDR2 FQGNSA. CDR3 residues: CASSLAGTYEQYF. CDR3 nucleotide sequence: TGTGCCAGCAGCTTAGCCGGGACCTACGAGCAGTACTTC.

The J gene is TRBJ2-4, the V gene TRBV28, with D perhaps matching TRBD1 (6 bases). The CDR3 length is 13 residues. The ends were cut back, 8 bases at V and 7 bases at J, with 15 bases in the middle. Germline loops: CDR1 MDHEN, CDR2 SYDVKM. This CDR3 reads CASLGGRGNIQYF. The CDR3 region has the DNA TGTGCCAGCCTAGGGGGAAGGGGCAACATTCAGTACTTC. Based on the CDR3 plus reference TRBV28 and TRBJ2-4, the full variable domain is DVKVTQSSRYLVKRTGEKVFLECVQDMDHENMFWYRQDPGLGLRLIYFSYDVKMKEKGDIPEGYSVSREKKERFSLILESASTNQTSMYLCASLGGRGNIQYFGAGTRLSVL.

This chain links TRBV6-1 with TRBJ2-7; 7 nucleotides match TRBD1. Germline V gene lookup returns CDR1 MNHNS and CDR2 SASEGT. J gave up 4 bases and V 1 base, and 4 bases lay outside the gene matches. The CDR3 runs to 14 residues. CDR3 loop: CASSEVQGTYEQYF. Written as DNA, the CDR3 is TGTGCCAGCAGTGAAGTACAGGGGACGTACGAGCAGTACTTC.